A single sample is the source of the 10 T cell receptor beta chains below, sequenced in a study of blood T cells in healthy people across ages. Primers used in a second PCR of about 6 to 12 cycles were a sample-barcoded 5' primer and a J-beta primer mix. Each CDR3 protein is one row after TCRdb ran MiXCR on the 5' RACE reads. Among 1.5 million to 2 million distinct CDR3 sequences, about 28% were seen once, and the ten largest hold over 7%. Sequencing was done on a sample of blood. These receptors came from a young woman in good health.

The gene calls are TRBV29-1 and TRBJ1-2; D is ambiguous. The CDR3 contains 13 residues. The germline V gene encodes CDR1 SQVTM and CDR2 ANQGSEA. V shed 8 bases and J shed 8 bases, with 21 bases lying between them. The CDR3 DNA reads TGCAGCAGCCAATCGGGAGCTTCTGAGGGCTACACCTTC. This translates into CSSQSGASEGYTF.

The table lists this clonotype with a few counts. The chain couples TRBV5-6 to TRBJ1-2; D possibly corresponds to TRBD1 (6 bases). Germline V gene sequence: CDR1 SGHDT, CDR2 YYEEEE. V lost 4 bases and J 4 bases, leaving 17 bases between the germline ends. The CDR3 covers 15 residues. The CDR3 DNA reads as TGTGCCAGCAGCCGGGGCAGGGGCGCCGGCTATGGCTACACCTTC. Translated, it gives CASSRGRGAGYGYTF.

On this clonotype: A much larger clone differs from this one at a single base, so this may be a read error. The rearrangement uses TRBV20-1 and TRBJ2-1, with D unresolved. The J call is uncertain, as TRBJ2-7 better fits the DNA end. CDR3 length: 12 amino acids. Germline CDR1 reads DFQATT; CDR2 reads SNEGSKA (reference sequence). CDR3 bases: TGCAGTGCTTTATTCGGTTACAATGAGCAGTACTTC. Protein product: CSALFGYNEQYF.

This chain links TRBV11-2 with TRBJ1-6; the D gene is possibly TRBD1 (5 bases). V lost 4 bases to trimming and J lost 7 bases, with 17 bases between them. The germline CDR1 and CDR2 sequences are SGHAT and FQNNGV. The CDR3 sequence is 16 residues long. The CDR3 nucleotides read TGTGCCAGCAGCTGGATCCGGGACGGCCAAAATTCACCCCTCCACTTT. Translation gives CASSWIRDGQNSPLHF.

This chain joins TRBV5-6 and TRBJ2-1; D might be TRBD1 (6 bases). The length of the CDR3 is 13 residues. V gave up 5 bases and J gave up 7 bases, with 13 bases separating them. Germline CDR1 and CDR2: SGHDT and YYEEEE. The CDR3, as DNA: TGTGCCAGCAGTACCCGACAGGCTAATGAGCAGTTCTTC. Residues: CASSTRQANEQFF.

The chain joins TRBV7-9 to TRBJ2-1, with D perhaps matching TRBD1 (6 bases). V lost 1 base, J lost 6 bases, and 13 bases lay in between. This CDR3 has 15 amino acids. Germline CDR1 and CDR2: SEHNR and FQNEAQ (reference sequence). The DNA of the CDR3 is TGTGCCAGCAGCTTAGGAACAGGGTGGCCCAATGAGCAGTTCTTC. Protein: CASSLGTGWPNEQFF.

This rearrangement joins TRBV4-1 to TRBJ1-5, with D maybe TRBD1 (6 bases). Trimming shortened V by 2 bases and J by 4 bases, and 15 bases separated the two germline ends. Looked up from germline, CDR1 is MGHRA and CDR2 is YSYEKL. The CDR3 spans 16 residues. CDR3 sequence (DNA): TGCGCCAGCAGCCAATGGGGGGGCGAAGTTAATCAGCCCCAGCATTTT. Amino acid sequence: CASSQWGGEVNQPQHF.

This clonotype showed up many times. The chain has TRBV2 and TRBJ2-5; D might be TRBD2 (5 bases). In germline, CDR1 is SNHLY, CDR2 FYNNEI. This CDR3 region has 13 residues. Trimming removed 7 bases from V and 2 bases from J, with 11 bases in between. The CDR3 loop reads CASIHGLQETQYF. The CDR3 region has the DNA TGTGCCAGCATTCACGGACTGCAAGAGACCCAGTACTTC.

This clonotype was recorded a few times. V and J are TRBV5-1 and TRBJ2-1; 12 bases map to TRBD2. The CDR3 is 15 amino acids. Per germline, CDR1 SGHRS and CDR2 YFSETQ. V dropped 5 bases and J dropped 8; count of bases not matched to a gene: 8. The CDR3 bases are TGCGCCAGCAGACCGGCTAGCGGGGGGGCTTATGAGCAGTTCTTC. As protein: CASRPASGGAYEQFF.

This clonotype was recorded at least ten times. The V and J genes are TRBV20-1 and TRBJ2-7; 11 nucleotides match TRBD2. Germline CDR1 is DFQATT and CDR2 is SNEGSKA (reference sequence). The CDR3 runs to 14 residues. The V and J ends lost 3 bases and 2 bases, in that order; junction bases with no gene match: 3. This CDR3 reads CSASLSGGAYEQYF. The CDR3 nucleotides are TGCAGTGCTAGTCTTAGCGGGGGGGCCTACGAGCAGTACTTC.